This is a list of T cell receptor beta chains from one sample in a study of cytomegalovirus exposure and HLA in healthy donors. TCRdb's copy holds only in-frame clones and misses some; the assay was immunoSEQ multiplex PCR. This table has some 160,000 clones, 88% appearing once. The sequenced sample was PBMCs. All receptors come from a man between 18 and 35 years old in good health and CMV-seronegative. Both conserved end residues are part of each CDR3. The D gene is left open where the match is weak. Not every row has a clone size; where given, it reads once, few, many or a size class.

j_call d_call v_call clone_size cdr3_nt cdr3_aa
TRBJ2-1 TRBD2 TRBV29-1 - TGCAGCGTCGGGACTAGCGGTCCGTCAGAGCAGTTCTTC CSVGTSGPSEQFF
TRBJ2-7 TRBD1 TRBV2 - TGTGCCAGCAGTGAAGCGGGGACAGCCTCCTACGAGCAGTACTTC CASSEAGTASYEQYF
TRBJ1-5 TRBD1 TRBV15 - TGTGCCACCAGCGTAAAACAGGGGCCCAATCAGCCCCAGCATTTT CATSVKQGPNQPQHF
TRBJ2-7 TRBD2 TRBV5-1 - TGCGCCAGCAGCTTGGAGAGCGGGAGTTACGAGCAGTACTTC CASSLESGSYEQYF
TRBJ1-4 - TRBV28 - TGTGCCAGCAGTTGGGGAGGGGAAACTAATGAAAAACTGTTTTTT CASSWGGETNEKLFF
TRBJ2-5 - TRBV5-1 - TGCGCCAGCAGCTTGGCACTAAGCACAGGGAGAGAGACCCAGTACTTC CASSLALSTGRETQYF
TRBJ1-5 TRBD1 TRBV7-6 - TGTGCCAGCAGCTTAGGACAGGGAAGTCAGCCCCAGCATTTT CASSLGQGSQPQHF
TRBJ1-6 TRBD1 TRBV4-2 - TGTGCCAGCAGCGCAGGGACAGCGAATTCACCCCTCCACTTT CASSAGTANSPLHF
TRBJ2-7 - TRBV21-1 - TGTGCCAGCACCCAAAAGGCGAGACTAGGATCCTACGAGCAGTACTTC CASTQKARLGSYEQYF
TRBJ1-1 TRBD1 TRBV27 - TGTGCCAGCACCTTCAGGACAGGGACCACTGAAGCTTTCTTT CASTFRTGTTEAFF
TRBJ2-1 TRBD2 TRBV14 - TGTGCCAGTACACAGCTACTAGCGGGAGTCGGTTTCTCCTACAATGAGCAGTTCTTC CASTQLLAGVGFSYNEQFF
TRBJ2-1 - TRBV5-1 - TGCGCCAGCAGCTCACGGACAGCCAGTGAGCAGTTCTTC CASSSRTASEQFF
TRBJ2-1 - TRBV5-4 - TGTGCCAGCAGTCCCGGACGGGGGGCTGGGTATGAGCAGTTCTTC CASSPGRGAGYEQFF
TRBJ2-1 - TRBV4-1 once TGCGCCAGCAGCCAAGATCCTCCAGGGTCATCCTACAATGAGCAGTTCTTC CASSQDPPGSSYNEQFF
TRBJ2-2 - TRBV4-2 medium-sized TGTGCCAGCAGCCAAGAGGAAGGTCTAGAGGTCGGGGAGCTGTTTTTT CASSQEEGLEVGELFF
TRBJ2-7 TRBD1 TRBV7-9 - TGTGCCAGCAGCTTTCTGGACAGGGACGAGCAGTACTTC CASSFLDRDEQYF
TRBJ2-6 - TRBV4-2 many TGTGCCAGCAGCCAGGAGGGTGGCGACGGGGCCAACGTCCTGACTTTC CASSQEGGDGANVLTF
TRBJ2-1 TRBD2 TRBV27 - TGTGCCAGCAGTTTTCGACAGGGGCGGATTCTAGCGGGAGAGGGTGATGAGCAGTTCTTC CASSFRQGRILAGEGDEQFF
TRBJ1-1 - TRBV29-1 - TGCAGCGTTGTCCCCCTCAGTAGGACAGAAGCTTTCTTT CSVVPLSRTEAFF
TRBJ1-2 TRBD1 TRBV27 - TGTGCCAGCAGTTTAAGAGGACAGGAAGGGTTACTCTATGGCTACACCTTC CASSLRGQEGLLYGYTF
TRBJ1-4 TRBD1 TRBV28 - TGTGCCAGCAGCCATGGACAGGGGGCTAATGAAAAACTGTTTTTT CASSHGQGANEKLFF
TRBJ2-5 TRBD1 TRBV5-6 - TGTGCCAGCAGCTCTACAGGGGCGAGGCCACAAGAGACCCAGTACTTC CASSSTGARPQETQYF
TRBJ2-7 TRBD2 TRBV27 once TGTGCCAGCAGTCCCCTTGGGACTAGCGGGGTCTACGAGCAGTACTTC CASSPLGTSGVYEQYF
TRBJ2-7 - TRBV7-2 - TGTGCCAGCAGCCAGCCACAGGGTAACGAGCAGTACTTC CASSQPQGNEQYF
TRBJ1-4 TRBD1 TRBV9 - TGTGCCAGCAGCGTTGGACAGGCGTCAACTAATGAAAAACTGTTTTTT CASSVGQASTNEKLFF
TRBJ1-1 - TRBV4-2 - TGTGCCAGCAGCCAAGATCTAGGCAGGGTCAACACTGAAGCTTTCTTT CASSQDLGRVNTEAFF
TRBJ2-3 TRBD1 TRBV5-1 - TGCGCCAGCAGCCAGGGGGCAGATACGCAGTATTTT CASSQGADTQYF
TRBJ1-1 TRBD1 TRBV10-2 - TGCGCCAGCAGCTATACCTGGACAGGGGGAACTGAAGCTTTCTTT CASSYTWTGGTEAFF
TRBJ2-7 TRBD1 TRBV10-1 - TGCGCCACCGACAGGGTCTACGAGCAGTACTTC CATDRVYEQYF
TRBJ1-1 TRBD1 TRBV29-1 - TGCAGCGTTACCGCCCGGCAGGGGGTTACGAACACTGAAGCTTTCTTT CSVTARQGVTNTEAFF
TRBJ2-3 - TRBV6-1 - TGTGCCAGCATCCGTTCGACTGGAGGGGATACGCAGTATTTT CASIRSTGGDTQYF
TRBJ1-3 - TRBV6-1 - TGTGCCAGCAGTGACCGGGTCCTACAACCTCCAGGAAACACCATATATTTT CASSDRVLQPPGNTIYF
TRBJ2-1 - TRBV7-9 - TGTGCCAGCAGCTTAGCGGTCGGGAATGAGCAGTTCTTC CASSLAVGNEQFF
TRBJ2-2 TRBD2 TRBV4-1 - TGCGCCAGCAGCCCCCCGGGGAGGGGAGACACCGGGGAGCTGTTTTTT CASSPPGRGDTGELFF
TRBJ1-6 TRBD1 TRBV6-6 - TGTGCCAGCAGCCCGGACAGGGTGCGCTCACCCCTCCACTTT CASSPDRVRSPLHF
TRBJ2-7 - TRBV6-6 few TGTGCCACCACGGTGGGCTATTCCTACGAGCAGTACTTC CATTVGYSYEQYF
TRBJ2-1 TRBD2 TRBV10-1 - TGCGCCAGCAGTACTAGCGCTAGCGGGAAAAACAATGAGCAGTTCTTC CASSTSASGKNNEQFF
TRBJ1-4 - TRBV28 - TGTGCCAGCAGTGGCGGAGAAAATGAAAAACTGTTTTTT CASSGGENEKLFF
TRBJ1-2 TRBD1 TRBV28 - TGTGCCAGCAGTTCCGGGACAGGGGTAGGCTACACCTTC CASSSGTGVGYTF
TRBJ1-2 - TRBV6-5 - TGTGCCAGCACCCGCCTCTTCGGGGACTTTGGCTACACCTTC CASTRLFGDFGYTF
TRBJ2-7 - TRBV5-1 - TGCGCCAGCACCTCCTTTCCGGGGGCCTACGAGCAGTACTTC CASTSFPGAYEQYF
TRBJ1-2 - TRBV30 - TGTGCCTGGAGCTCCGGGGGGCTTAACTATGGCTACACCTTC CAWSSGGLNYGYTF
TRBJ2-6 - TRBV2 - TGTGCCAGCAGTGTGAGTAGCGGGGCCAACGTCCTGACTTTC CASSVSSGANVLTF
TRBJ2-1 - TRBV19 - TGTGCCAGTAAGTTCCGCGGAGCGGGACAAATAAATGAGCAGTTCTTC CASKFRGAGQINEQFF
TRBJ2-1 TRBD2 TRBV19 - TGTGCCAGTACCACACCGGGACTAGCGGTCCATGAGCAGTTCTTC CASTTPGLAVHEQFF
TRBJ1-3 TRBD1 TRBV6-5 - TGTGCCAGCTACCAGGGGGTGTTCTCTGGAAACACCATATATTTT CASYQGVFSGNTIYF
TRBJ1-6 - TRBV7-6 - TGTGCCAGCAGCATAAAGGCCGGGAGCTCCTATAATTCACCCCTCCACTTT CASSIKAGSSYNSPLHF
TRBJ2-3 - TRBV27 - TGTGCCAGCAGTCCCTTAGCCCCCTGGGGCACAGATACGCAGTATTTT CASSPLAPWGTDTQYF
TRBJ1-4 - TRBV6-1 - TGTGCCAGCAGTGTCCAACAAGAGGCAACTAATGAAAAACTGTTTTTT CASSVQQEATNEKLFF
TRBJ1-2 - TRBV21-1 - TGTGCCAGCAGCAGGACAGGGGGGGGCTCCTATGGCTACACCTTC CASSRTGGGSYGYTF
TRBJ2-1 TRBD2 TRBV6-1 - TGTGCCAGCAGTGACTACCAAGCGGGGGTAGATGAGCAGTTCTTC CASSDYQAGVDEQFF
TRBJ1-2 TRBD1 TRBV30 - TGTGCCTGGAGTAGGGGGCTTATTAACTATGGCTACACCTTC CAWSRGLINYGYTF
TRBJ1-1 TRBD1 TRBV7-9 - TGTGCCAGCAGCTTATCGGGACAGATGAACACTGAAGCTTTCTTT CASSLSGQMNTEAFF
TRBJ1-1 - TRBV7-9 - TGTGCCAGCAGCTCATTTCGGGAAAAAGCTTTCTTT CASSSFREKAFF
TRBJ2-1 TRBD1 TRBV2 few TGTGCCAGCATTATCAGGGACAGGAGCAATGAGCAGTTCTTC CASIIRDRSNEQFF